A single sample gave rise to the 28 T cell receptor beta chains below, sequenced in a study of T cell responses to AZD1222 COVID-19 vaccine. The data were produced by immunoSEQ multiplex PCR, yet TCRdb's version contains in-frame clones alone and is incomplete. The table shows about 180,000 clones, with about 88% occurring only once. Sequences were derived from peripheral blood, sampled 28 days after the second AZD1222 dose. The receptor source for this set is an adult who received the AZD1222 COVID-19 vaccine.

The CDR3 protein is CASMGGTLAPYEQYF. CDR3 nucleotides: TGTGCCAGTATGGGGGGGACACTCGCGCCCTACGAGCAGTACTTC. The V and J genes are TRBV28 and TRBJ2-7, with a weak D call TRBD2 (7 bases). The CDR3 runs 15 residues. V gave up 9 bases and J gave up 2 bases, with 20 bases separating them. Germline assignment: CDR1 MDHEN and CDR2 SYDVKM.

Here the CDR3 DNA reads TGTGCCAGCACCCCGGGAGGCCGATGGACCTACAATGAGCAGTTCTTC. Translating gives CASTPGGRWTYNEQFF. This chain links TRBV5-5 with TRBJ2-1; TRBD2 aligns across 7 bases. The V and J ends lost 6 bases and 2 bases, in that order; junction bases with no gene match: 11. CDR3 length equals 16 residues. Germline loops: CDR1 SGHKS, CDR2 YYEKEE (reference sequence).

A few counts support this clone. V usage is TRBV28 and J usage is TRBJ2-1; possibly TRBD2 for D (5 bases). Trimming took off 2 bases at V and 5 bases at J, with 13 bases between the two ends. CDR3 length equals 15 residues. CDR1 and CDR2 (germline): MDHEN, SYDVKM. The DNA of the CDR3 is TGTGCCAGCAGTTTACTGGAGGACTGGAACAATGAGCAGTTCTTC. Translating gives CASSLLEDWNNEQFF.

This chain uses TRBV4-2 with TRBJ2-1; TRBD1 agrees at 11 bases. V gave up 2 bases and J gave up 6 bases; unmatched junction bases: 6. Germline V gene data show CDR1 as LGHNA and CDR2 as YNFKEQ. CDR3 length: 16 amino acids. The CDR3 loop is CASSQTGTGGSNEQFF. CDR3 bases: TGTGCCAGCAGCCAAACCGGGACAGGGGGAAGCAATGAGCAGTTCTTC.

The chain is built from TRBV2 and TRBJ2-1; 10 bases line up with TRBD2. The CDR3 totals 20 residues. V trimming: 4 bases; J trimming: 2 bases; junction bases outside the gene matches: 17. Per germline, CDR1 SNHLY and CDR2 FYNNEI. CDR3 amino acids: CASSGLGLAGVSRAYNEQFF. The DNA for the CDR3 is TGTGCCAGCAGTGGGTTGGGGCTAGCGGGAGTGTCTAGAGCCTACAATGAGCAGTTCTTC.

The rearrangement uses TRBV28 and TRBJ2-7; D is undetermined. V was trimmed by 6 bases and J by 3 bases, leaving 9 bases between them. CDR3 size: 12 residues. Germline lookup yields CDR1 MDHEN and CDR2 SYDVKM. The CDR3, as DNA: TGTGCCAGCAGGACTCAGAGCTACGAGCAGTACTTC. Residues: CASRTQSYEQYF.

This chain connects TRBV5-6 to TRBJ1-6; 8 bases are a match to TRBD1. V was pared by 3 bases and J by 4 bases, with 6 bases of the junction left unmatched. The CDR3 totals 16 residues. CDR1 SGHDT and CDR2 YYEEEE come from the germline V gene. CDR3 DNA sequence: TGTGCCAGCAGCTCGGACAGGGTGGGATATAATTCACCCCTCCACTTT. Its protein product is CASSSDRVGYNSPLHF.

This chain links TRBV18 with TRBJ1-3; tentatively, D is TRBD1 (6 bases). V gave up 0 bases and J gave up 3 bases, with 15 bases separating them. The CDR3 is made up of 17 amino acids. Germline CDR1 reads KGHSH; CDR2 reads LQKENI. CDR3 residues: CASSPPITGTRGNTIYF. The CDR3 DNA is TGTGCCAGCTCACCACCGATCACAGGGACCCGTGGAAACACCATATATTTT.

CDR3 residues: CASSLRAETSGELFF. The CDR3 nucleotides are TGCGCCAGCAGCTTGCGGGCAGAGACCAGCGGGGAGCTGTTTTTT. The V call is TRBV5-1, the J call TRBJ2-2; D unclear. V lost 1 base and J lost 7, with 14 bases in between. In germline, CDR1 is SGHRS, CDR2 YFSETQ. The CDR3 is 15 residues long.

The chain has TRBV28 and TRBJ2-5; perhaps TRBD2 as D (5 bases). The CDR3 loop spans 13 amino acids. Germline V gives CDR1 MDHEN, CDR2 SYDVKM. The germline V and J ends were trimmed by 3 bases and 1 base, with 6 bases remaining between them. This CDR3 reads CASSFAGQETQYF. The CDR3 region has the DNA TGTGCCAGCAGTTTTGCGGGCCAAGAGACCCAGTACTTC.

The chain is built from TRBV6-2 or TRBV6-3 and TRBJ2-3, with 15 bases that match TRBD2. Germline-derived CDR1 and CDR2 are MNHEY and SVGEGT. This CDR3 comprises 20 residues. With V trimmed by 2 bases and J by 3 bases, 12 bases remained unmatched. The CDR3 sequence is CASSYPGEGGLAGGTDTQYF. The CDR3 DNA reads as TGTGCCAGCAGTTACCCCGGAGAGGGGGGACTAGCGGGAGGTACAGATACGCAGTATTTT.

The J gene is TRBJ1-1, the V gene TRBV6-2 or TRBV6-3; D is unclear. With 0 bases removed from V and 0 bases from J, the gap between germline ends came to 8 bases. The germline CDR1 and CDR2 sequences are MNHEY and SVGEGT. The CDR3 contains 15 residues. CDR3 region: CASSYSVSLNTEAFF. CDR3 nucleotide sequence: TGTGCCAGCAGTTACTCGGTCAGTTTGAACACTGAAGCTTTCTTT.

This chain connects TRBV19 to TRBJ2-1, with a tentative D call TRBD2 (6 bases). Germline V lookup: CDR1 LNHDA, CDR2 SQIVND (reference sequence). V was pared by 7 bases and J by 0 bases, with 16 bases between. The length of the CDR3 is 16 residues. The DNA for the CDR3 is TGTGCCAGTAAGTCCCAGATGACTAGCTCCTACAATGAGCAGTTCTTC. As protein: CASKSQMTSSYNEQFF.

This clone was observed once. This chain uses TRBV19 with TRBJ2-7, with 8 positions matching TRBD2. Trimming cost V 5 bases and J 0 bases; bases outside gene matches: 9. Per the germline V gene, CDR1 is LNHDA and CDR2 is SQIVND (reference sequence). The CDR3 extends over 16 amino acids. This CDR3 is CASSRSGAPFSYEQYF. The CDR3 DNA reads as TGTGCCAGTAGTCGTAGCGGGGCCCCATTCTCCTACGAGCAGTACTTC.

This chain joins TRBV7-9 and TRBJ1-5; D remains ambiguous. Per germline, CDR1 SEHNR and CDR2 FQNEAQ (reference sequence). V was clipped by 5 bases and J by 3 bases, with 8 bases between them. The CDR3 is 13 amino acids. The CDR3 spells CASSVLPNQPQHF. The CDR3, as DNA: TGTGCCAGCAGCGTCTTGCCCAATCAGCCCCAGCATTTT.

This clone was picked up a small number of times. CDR3 in amino acids: CASSQTSNTEAFF. The DNA of the CDR3 is TGTGCCAGCAGCCAAACTTCAAACACTGAAGCTTTCTTT. The chain carries TRBV3-1 (or the pseudogene TRBV3-2) and TRBJ1-1; D not certain. The V end was cut by 2 bases, the J end by 2 bases, with 6 bases between. Germline CDR1 reads LGHDT; CDR2 reads YNNKEL (reference sequence). This CDR3 spans 13 amino acids.

The chain uses TRBV7-3 and TRBJ1-1, with D tentatively TRBD1 (5 bases). The V and J ends lost 6 bases and 4 bases respectively, with 18 bases between them. The CDR3 extends over 15 amino acids. CDR1 is SGHTA, CDR2 FQGTGA, per germline. CDR3 in DNA: TGTGCCAGCAGGGCCACCCCAGGGAGGGGCACTGAAGCTTTCTTT. Translated: CASRATPGRGTEAFF. The full variable domain, rest sourced from reference TRBV7-3 and TRBJ1-1, is GAGVSQTPSNKVTEKGKYVELRCDPISGHTALYWYRQSLGQGPEFLIYFQGTGAADDSGLPNDRFFAVRPEGSVSTLKIQRTERGDSAVYLCASRATPGRGTEAFFGQGTRLTVV.

This clone turned up a few times. The chain uses TRBV2 and TRBJ1-5, with D tentatively TRBD1 (6 bases). Germline V CDR1 and CDR2: SNHLY, FYNNEI. The CDR3 contains 13 residues. The V end lost 7 bases, the J end lost 7 bases, and 14 bases lay between the germline ends. CDR3 bases: TGTGCCAGCAAGGAGGGGGAGGGCCAGCCCCAGCATTTT. It specifies CASKEGEGQPQHF.

J is TRBJ1-1 and V is TRBV28; 9 bases agree with TRBD1. The germline V gene encodes CDR1 MDHEN and CDR2 SYDVKM. There are 14 residues in the CDR3. V was pared by 7 bases and J by 3 bases, with 6 bases of the junction left unmatched. DNA of the CDR3: TGTGCCAGCACCGGACAGGGGCCGGACACTGAAGCTTTCTTT. Translated: CASTGQGPDTEAFF. The entire variable domain, with the rest obtained from reference TRBV28 and TRBJ1-1, is as follows: DVKVTQSSRYLVKRTGEKVFLECVQDMDHENMFWYRQDPGLGLRLIYFSYDVKMKEKGDIPEGYSVSREKKERFSLILESASTNQTSMYLCASTGQGPDTEAFFGQGTRLTVV.

This chain connects TRBV29-1 to TRBJ2-1; D is undetermined. From germline, CDR1 is SQVTM and CDR2 ANQGSEA. CDR3 length equals 12 residues. V lost 0 bases, J lost 5 bases, and 5 bases lay in between. The CDR3 here is CSVEERDNEQFF. Here the CDR3 DNA reads TGCAGCGTTGAAGAGAGAGACAATGAGCAGTTCTTC.

V and J are TRBV12-5 and TRBJ2-3; either TRBD1 or TRBD2 may fit D (6 bases each). The CDR3 has 19 residues. Germline V gene data show CDR1 as LGHNT and CDR2 as FRNRAP. V was pared by 6 bases and J by 4 bases, with 29 bases between. The CDR3 bases are TGTGCTAGTGGCATAAATGCCCGGCTTGGGGGGCGGTGGGCAGATACGCAGTATTTT. Protein product: CASGINARLGGRWADTQYF.

The chain uses TRBV24-1 and TRBJ2-7; D unclear. This CDR3 is built from 13 residues. From germline, CDR1 is KGHDR and CDR2 SFDVKD. Trimming took 10 bases from V and 0 from J, leaving 12 bases between them. The CDR3 nucleotides are TGTGCCACTCCTGAGACCAGCTCCTACGAGCAGTACTTC. This gives the protein CATPETSSYEQYF.

Of note for this clone: Within the sample, other DNA sequences also encode this same CDR3. V is TRBV11-3 and J is TRBJ2-7; 7 positions agree with TRBD2. The junction had 0 bases not matched to a gene; V was cut back by 0 bases and J by 7 bases. The CDR3 runs 12 residues. From germline, CDR1 is SGHNT and CDR2 YENEEA. CDR3: CASSLDGREQYF. The CDR3 region has the DNA TGTGCCAGCAGCTTAGACGGGAGGGAGCAGTACTTC.

The rearrangement uses TRBV14 and TRBJ2-2, with D hard to call. The CDR3 consists of 13 residues. V was cut by 8 bases and J by 0 bases, with 7 bases left in between. The V gene's germline CDR1 is SGHDN and CDR2 FVKESK. CDR3 in DNA: TGTGCCAGCGCGGTGGCGAACACCGGGGAGCTGTTTTTT. It yields the protein CASAVANTGELFF.

This chain uses TRBV10-3 with TRBJ2-3; 11 bases match TRBD1. This CDR3 region has 15 residues. After removal of 4 bases from V and 2 bases from J, the junction contained 2 bases not matched to a gene. Germline CDR1 ENHRY, CDR2 SYGVKD. This chain's CDR3 is CAISGTGGHTDTQYF. In nucleotides, the CDR3 is TGTGCCATCAGTGGGACAGGGGGCCACACAGATACGCAGTATTTT.

This clone is a singleton in its sample. V usage is TRBV4-2 and J usage is TRBJ2-5, with TRBD2 matching 9 bases. Unmatched junction bases numbered 8, after V lost 2 bases and J lost 4 bases. The V gene's germline CDR1 is LGHNA and CDR2 YNFKEQ. There are 16 residues in the CDR3. CDR3 nucleotide sequence: TGTGCCAGCAGCCAACAAAGCGGGAGGAGACCAGAGACCCAGTACTTC. Translation gives CASSQQSGRRPETQYF.

The chain recombines TRBV28 with TRBJ1-5; D gene unclear. In germline, CDR1 is MDHEN, CDR2 SYDVKM. V dropped 7 bases and J dropped 0 bases, with 16 bases sitting between them. This CDR3 region has 16 residues. CDR3 sequence reads: CASTRGETISNQPQHF. The DNA of the CDR3 is TGTGCCAGCACTAGAGGCGAGACCATTAGCAATCAGCCCCAGCATTTT.

The table lists this clone with a count of one. V is TRBV5-4 and J is TRBJ2-7; 8 nucleotides agree with TRBD2. CDR1 and CDR2 from the germline V gene are SGHNT and YYREEE (reference sequence). V shed 1 base and J 3 bases; nucleotides not matched to a gene: 3. The CDR3 length is 14 residues. The DNA for the CDR3 is TGTGCCAGCAGCTTGCCCAGCGGGAGCTACGAGCAGTACTTC. Its protein product is CASSLPSGSYEQYF.